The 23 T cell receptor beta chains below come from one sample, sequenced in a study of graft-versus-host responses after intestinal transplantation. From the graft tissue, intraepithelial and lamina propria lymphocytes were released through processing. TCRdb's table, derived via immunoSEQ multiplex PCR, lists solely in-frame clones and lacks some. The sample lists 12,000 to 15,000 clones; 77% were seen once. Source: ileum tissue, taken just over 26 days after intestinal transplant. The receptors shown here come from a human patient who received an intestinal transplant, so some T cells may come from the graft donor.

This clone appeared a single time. The CDR3 DNA reads TGTGCCAGCAGCTTGGCTAGCGGCCACAATGAGCAGTTCTTC. This sequence encodes CASSLASGHNEQFF. The chain uses TRBV5-6 and TRBJ2-1; TRBD2 agrees at 7 bases. The germline CDR1 and CDR2 sequences are SGHDT and YYEEEE. The J segment lost 5 bases and the V segment lost 0 bases, leaving 2 bases of the junction unmatched. The CDR3 contains 14 residues.

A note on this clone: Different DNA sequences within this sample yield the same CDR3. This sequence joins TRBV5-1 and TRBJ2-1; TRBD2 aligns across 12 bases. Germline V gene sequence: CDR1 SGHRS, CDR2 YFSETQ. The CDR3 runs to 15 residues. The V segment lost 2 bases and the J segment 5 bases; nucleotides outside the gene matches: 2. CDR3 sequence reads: CASSFGLAGHNEQFF. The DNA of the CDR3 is TGCGCCAGCAGCTTTGGACTAGCGGGGCACAATGAGCAGTTCTTC.

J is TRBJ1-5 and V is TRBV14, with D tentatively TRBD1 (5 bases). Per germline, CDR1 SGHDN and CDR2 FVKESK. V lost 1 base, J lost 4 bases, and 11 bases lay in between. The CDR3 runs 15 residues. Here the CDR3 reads CASSQVGGVNQPQHF. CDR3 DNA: TGTGCCAGCAGCCAAGTGGGGGGGGTTAATCAGCCCCAGCATTTT.

The CDR3 region is CASSLGGGVGPYEQYV. The CDR3 DNA follows: TGCGCCAGCAGCTTGGGGGGGGGAGTTGGGCCTTACGAGCAGTACGTC. The chain employs TRBV5-1 and TRBJ2-7; 7 bases map to TRBD2. This CDR3 spans 16 amino acids. V was pared by 0 bases and J by 4 bases, with 10 bases of the junction left unmatched. The germline V gene has CDR1 SGHRS and CDR2 YFSETQ.

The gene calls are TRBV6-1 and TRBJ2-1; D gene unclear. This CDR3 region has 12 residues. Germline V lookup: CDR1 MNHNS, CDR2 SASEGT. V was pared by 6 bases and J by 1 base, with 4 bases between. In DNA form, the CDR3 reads TGTGCCAGCAGGACTTCCTACAATGAGCAGTTCTTC. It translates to CASRTSYNEQFF.

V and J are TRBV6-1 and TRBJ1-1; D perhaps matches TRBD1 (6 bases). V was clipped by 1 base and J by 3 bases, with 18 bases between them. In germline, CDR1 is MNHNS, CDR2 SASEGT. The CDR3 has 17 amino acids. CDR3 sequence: CASSEDGRRDTYTEAFF. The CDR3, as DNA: TGTGCCAGCAGTGAAGACGGCCGCCGGGACACCTACACTGAAGCTTTCTTT.

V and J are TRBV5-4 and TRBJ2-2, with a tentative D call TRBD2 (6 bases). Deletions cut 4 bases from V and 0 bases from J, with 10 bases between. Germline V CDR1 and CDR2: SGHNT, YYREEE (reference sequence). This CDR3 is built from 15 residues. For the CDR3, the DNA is TGTGCCAGCAGCCCCGGGAGACCGAACACCGGGGAGCTGTTTTTT. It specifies CASSPGRPNTGELFF.

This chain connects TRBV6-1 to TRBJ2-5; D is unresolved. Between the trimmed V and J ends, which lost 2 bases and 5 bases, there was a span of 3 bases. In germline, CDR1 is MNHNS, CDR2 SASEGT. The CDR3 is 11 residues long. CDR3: CASSESETQYF. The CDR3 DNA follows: TGTGCCAGCAGTGAATCGGAGACCCAGTACTTC.

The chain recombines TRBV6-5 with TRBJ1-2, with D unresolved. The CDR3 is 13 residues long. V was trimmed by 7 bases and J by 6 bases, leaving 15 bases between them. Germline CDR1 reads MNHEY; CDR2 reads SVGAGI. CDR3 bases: TGTGCCAGCAATCCCGCGGGGTATGATGGCTACACCTTC. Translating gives CASNPAGYDGYTF.

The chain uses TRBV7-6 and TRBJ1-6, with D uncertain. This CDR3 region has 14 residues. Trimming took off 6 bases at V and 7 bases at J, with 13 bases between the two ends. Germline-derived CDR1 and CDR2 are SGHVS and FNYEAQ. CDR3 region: CASSSTWRNSPLHF. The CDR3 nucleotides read TGTGCCAGCAGTTCCACATGGAGGAATTCACCCCTCCACTTT.

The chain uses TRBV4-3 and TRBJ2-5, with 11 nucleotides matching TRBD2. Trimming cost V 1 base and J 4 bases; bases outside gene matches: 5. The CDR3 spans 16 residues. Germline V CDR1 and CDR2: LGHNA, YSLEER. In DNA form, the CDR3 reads TGCGCCAGCAGCCAAGTTGGGCTAGCGGGGGGAGAGACCCAGTACTTC. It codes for CASSQVGLAGGETQYF.

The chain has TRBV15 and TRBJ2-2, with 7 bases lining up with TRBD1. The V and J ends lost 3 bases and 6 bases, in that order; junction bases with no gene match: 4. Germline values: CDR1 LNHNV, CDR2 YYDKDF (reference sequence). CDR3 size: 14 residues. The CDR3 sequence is CATSRDTGAGELFF. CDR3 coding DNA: TGTGCCACCAGCAGGGACACAGGGGCCGGGGAGCTGTTTTTT. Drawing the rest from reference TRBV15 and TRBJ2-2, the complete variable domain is DAMVIQNPRYQVTQFGKPVTLSCSQTLNHNVMYWYQQKSSQAPKLLFHYYDKDFNNEADTPDNFQSRRPNTSFCFLDIRSPGLGDTAMYLCATSRDTGAGELFFGEGSRLTVL.

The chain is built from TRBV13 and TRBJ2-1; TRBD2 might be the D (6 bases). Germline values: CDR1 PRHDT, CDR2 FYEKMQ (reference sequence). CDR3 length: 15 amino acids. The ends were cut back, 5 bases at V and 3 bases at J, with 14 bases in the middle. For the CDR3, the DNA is TGTGCCAGCAGCGCCGTGGGGGGTATCTACAATGAGCAGTTCTTC. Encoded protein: CASSAVGGIYNEQFF.

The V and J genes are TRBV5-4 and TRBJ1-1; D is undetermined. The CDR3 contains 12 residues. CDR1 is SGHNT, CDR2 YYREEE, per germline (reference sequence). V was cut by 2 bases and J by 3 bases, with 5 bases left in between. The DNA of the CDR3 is TGTGCCAGCAGCTTTGCGGACACTGAAGCTTTCTTT. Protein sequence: CASSFADTEAFF.

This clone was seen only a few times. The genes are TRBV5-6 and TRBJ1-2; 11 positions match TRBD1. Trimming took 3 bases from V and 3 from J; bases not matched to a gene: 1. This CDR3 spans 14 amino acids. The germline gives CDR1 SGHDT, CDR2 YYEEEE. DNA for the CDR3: TGTGCCAGCAGCTCGGGACAGGGGGACTATGGCTACACCTTC. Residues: CASSSGQGDYGYTF.

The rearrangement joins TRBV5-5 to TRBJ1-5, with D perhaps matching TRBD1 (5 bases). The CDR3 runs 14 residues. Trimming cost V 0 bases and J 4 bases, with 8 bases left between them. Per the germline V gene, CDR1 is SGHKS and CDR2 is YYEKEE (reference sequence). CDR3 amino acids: CASSLAQGNQPQHF. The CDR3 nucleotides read TGTGCCAGCAGCTTGGCCCAGGGTAATCAGCCCCAGCATTTT.

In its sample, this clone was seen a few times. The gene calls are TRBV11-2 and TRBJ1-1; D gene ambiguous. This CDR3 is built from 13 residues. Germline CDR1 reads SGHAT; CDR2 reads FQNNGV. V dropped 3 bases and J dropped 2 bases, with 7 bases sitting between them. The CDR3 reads CASSFETNTEAFF. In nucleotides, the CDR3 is TGTGCCAGCAGCTTTGAGACTAACACTGAAGCTTTCTTT.

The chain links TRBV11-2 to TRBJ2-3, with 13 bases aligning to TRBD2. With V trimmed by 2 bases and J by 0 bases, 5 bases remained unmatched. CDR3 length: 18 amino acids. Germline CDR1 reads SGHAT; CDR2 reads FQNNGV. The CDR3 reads CASSLRLAGGTSTDTQYF. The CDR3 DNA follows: TGTGCCAGCAGCTTAAGACTAGCGGGGGGTACGAGCACAGATACGCAGTATTTT.

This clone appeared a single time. The CDR3 nucleotides read TGTGCCAGCAGCTTTGCGACAGGGTTCCGCACTGAAGCTTTCTTT. Translating gives CASSFATGFRTEAFF. The chain joins TRBV11-2 to TRBJ1-1; 7 bases are a match to TRBD1. This CDR3 is 15 amino acids long. From germline, CDR1 is SGHAT and CDR2 FQNNGV. With V trimmed by 3 bases and J by 4 bases, 8 bases remained unmatched.

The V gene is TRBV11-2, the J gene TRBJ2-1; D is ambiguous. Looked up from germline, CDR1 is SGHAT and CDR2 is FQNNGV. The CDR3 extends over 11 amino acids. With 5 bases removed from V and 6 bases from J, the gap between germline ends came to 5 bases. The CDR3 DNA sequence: TGTGCCAGCAGCACATCCAATGAGCAGTTCTTC. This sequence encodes CASSTSNEQFF.

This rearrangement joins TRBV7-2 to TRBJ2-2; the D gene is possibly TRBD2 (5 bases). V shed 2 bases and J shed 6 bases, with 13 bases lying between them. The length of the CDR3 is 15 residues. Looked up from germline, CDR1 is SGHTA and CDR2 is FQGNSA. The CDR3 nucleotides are TGTGCCAGCAGCTTAATCTGGGAGCGACCCGGGGAGCTGTTTTTT. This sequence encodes CASSLIWERPGELFF.

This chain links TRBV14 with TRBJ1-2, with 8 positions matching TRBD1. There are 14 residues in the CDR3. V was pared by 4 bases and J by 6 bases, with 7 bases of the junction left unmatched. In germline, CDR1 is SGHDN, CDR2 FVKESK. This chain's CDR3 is CASSPIDRGHGYTF. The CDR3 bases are TGTGCCAGCAGCCCCATCGACAGGGGCCATGGCTACACCTTC.

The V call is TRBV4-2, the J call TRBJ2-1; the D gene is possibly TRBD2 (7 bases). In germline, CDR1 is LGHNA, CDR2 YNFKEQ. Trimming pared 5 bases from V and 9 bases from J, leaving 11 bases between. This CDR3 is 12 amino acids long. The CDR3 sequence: CASSGGGVEQFF. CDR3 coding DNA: TGTGCCAGCAGCGGAGGGGGGGTTGAGCAGTTCTTC.